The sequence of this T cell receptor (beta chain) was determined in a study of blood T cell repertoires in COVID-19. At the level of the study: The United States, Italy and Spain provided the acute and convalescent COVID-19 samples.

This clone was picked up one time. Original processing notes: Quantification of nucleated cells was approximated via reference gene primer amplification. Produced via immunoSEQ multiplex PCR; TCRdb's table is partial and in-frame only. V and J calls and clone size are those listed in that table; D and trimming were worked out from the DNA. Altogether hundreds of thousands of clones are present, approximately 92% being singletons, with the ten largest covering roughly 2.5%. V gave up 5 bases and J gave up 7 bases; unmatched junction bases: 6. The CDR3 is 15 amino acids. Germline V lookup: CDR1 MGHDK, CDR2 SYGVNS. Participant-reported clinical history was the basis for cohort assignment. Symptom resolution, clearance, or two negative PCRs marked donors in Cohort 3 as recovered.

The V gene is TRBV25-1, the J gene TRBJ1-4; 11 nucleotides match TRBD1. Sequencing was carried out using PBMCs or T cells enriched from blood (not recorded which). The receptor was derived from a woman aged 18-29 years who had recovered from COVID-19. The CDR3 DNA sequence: TGTGCCAGCAGTATTACCGGGACAGGGGGTGAAAAACTGTTTTTT. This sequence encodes CASSITGTGGEKLFF.